This TCR beta chain came from a study of blood T cell repertoires in COVID-19. In the authors' methods: Researchers report that nucleated cell counts were estimated from reference gene primer amplification. The data were produced by immunoSEQ multiplex PCR, yet TCRdb's version contains in-frame clones alone and is incomplete. V and J calls and clone size are copied from that table; D and trimming were computed from the DNA. This sample has about 74,000 clones, with around four fifths found just once. Trimming took off 6 bases at V and 8 bases at J, with 11 bases between the two ends. Germline assignment: CDR1 SGHDT and CDR2 YYEEEE. The CDR3 sequence is 11 residues long.

The sample comprised peripheral blood. This sequence was found in a man aged 70 or older with acute or convalescent COVID-19. This chain connects TRBV5-6 to TRBJ1-2, with D maybe TRBD1 (5 bases). CDR3 DNA: TGTGCCAGCAACTCCGGGGGGGGCTACACCTTC. Translated: CASNSGGGYTF.